This passage covers 5 T cell receptor beta chains from one sample sequenced in a study of CD8+ T cells in alopecia areata. Investigators isolated RNA and reverse transcribed it into cDNA to act as the sequencing template. The protocol was immunoSEQ multiplex PCR, while the TCRdb copy is restricted to in-frame clones and leaves out a portion. The data show about 150,000 clones, with 40% to 50% seen just once and over 5.5% held by the top ten. Sequenced: CD4+ T cells sorted from blood. The receptors here all came from a human donor with alopecia areata.

In this sample, this clone turned up a few times. The chain employs TRBV5-6 and TRBJ2-7; perhaps D is TRBD1 or TRBD2 (5 bases each). Germline CDR1 SGHDT, CDR2 YYEEEE. Trimming cost V 4 bases and J 3 bases, with 11 bases left between them. The CDR3 has 13 amino acids. The CDR3, as DNA: TGTGCCAGCAGCGGGGACCCGAACTACGAGCAGTACTTC. It yields the protein CASSGDPNYEQYF.

The chain combines TRBV28 with TRBJ2-7; D possibly corresponds to TRBD2 (5 bases). The CDR3 is 12 amino acids. Germline V gene data show CDR1 as MDHEN and CDR2 as SYDVKM. V gave up 1 base and J gave up 12 bases, with 13 bases separating them. CDR3: CASSLSGWDRYF. CDR3 nucleotide sequence: TGTGCCAGCAGTTTATCGGGATGGGATCGGTACTTC. Combining the CDR3 with reference TRBV28 and TRBJ2-7 gives the whole variable domain DVKVTQSSRYLVKRTGEKVFLECVQDMDHENMFWYRQDPGLGLRLIYFSYDVKMKEKGDIPEGYSVSREKKERFSLILESASTNQTSMYLCASSLSGWDRYFGPGTRLTVT.

The chain uses TRBV6-5 and TRBJ2-7; D is uncertain. The CDR3 loop spans 14 amino acids. Germline CDR1 is MNHEY and CDR2 is SVGAGI. V dropped 10 bases and J dropped 7 bases, with 23 bases sitting between them. The CDR3: CATARPSALSEQYF. The CDR3 DNA follows: TGTGCCACCGCAAGACCCTCGGCGCTGAGTGAGCAGTACTTC.

V gene TRBV7-9 combines with J gene TRBJ1-1; 7 bases align to TRBD1. CDR1 SEHNR and CDR2 FQNEAQ come from the germline V gene (reference sequence). V gave up 10 bases and J gave up 3 bases; unmatched junction bases: 11. CDR3 length: 14 amino acids. The CDR3 region is CANTKGAWDTEAFF. The CDR3 DNA reads TGTGCCAACACGAAGGGGGCATGGGACACTGAAGCTTTCTTT.

Only a few counts were recorded for this clone. The J gene is TRBJ2-1, the V gene TRBV6-5, with 12 bases identical to TRBD2. The CDR3 has 15 amino acids. Unmatched junction bases numbered 3, after V lost 5 bases and J lost 4 bases. Germline CDR1 reads MNHEY; CDR2 reads SVGAGI. The chain's CDR3 is CASSTGTSGYNEQFF. The CDR3 DNA sequence: TGTGCCAGCAGTACCGGGACTAGCGGGTACAATGAGCAGTTCTTC.